This T cell receptor beta chain was identified in a study of blood T cell repertoires in COVID-19. CDR3 length: 15 residues. After removal of 2 bases from V and 3 bases from J, the junction contained 3 bases not matched to a gene. Germline V gives CDR1 WSHSY, CDR2 SAAADI. Clones were read by immunoSEQ multiplex PCR, and TCRdb kept only the in-frame ones, dropping some. The data show around 130,000 clones, roughly four fifths seen once. The sequenced sample was peripheral blood. This chain uses TRBV10-2 with TRBJ1-4; 7 bases are shared with TRBD1. The clonotype originates from a human donor in a cohort sampled during active COVID-19. CDR3 residues: CASSEGGTANEKLFF. In nucleotides, the CDR3 is TGCGCCAGCAGTGAGGGCGGGACAGCTAATGAAAAACTGTTTTTT.